Below, one T cell receptor beta chain is given with its context. Its specificity is not known. CDR1 is MGHRA and CDR2 is YSYEKL in the germline V gene. The CDR3 has 14 residues. These data are taken from a study of T cells expressing NK-cell markers. Study-level results: The contribution of dominant NKG2C+ clonotypes to CD8+ T cells in more than five donors was roughly 1.0-7.5%.

One entry per CDR3 protein, without DNA, is what TCRdb gives after re-calling the 5' RACE reads. This sample carries 150,000 to 170,000 distinct CDR3 sequences, with roughly a third going to the ten biggest clones. The sequencing sample was made of blood T cells: a sorted CD56 or NKG2C T cell subset, CD4+ or CD8+ T cells, or bulk PBMC T cells (not recorded which). The chain couples TRBV4-1 to TRBJ2-7; lacking DNA, the TRBD1 call made by TCRdb goes unchecked. The receptor was isolated from a woman aged 45-65 years in good health. The CDR3 is CASRGVTGGYEQYF.